This is a list of T cell receptor beta chains from one sample in a study of T-cell reconstitution after alpha-beta-depleted transplantation in children. TCRdb reanalysed the PCR reads using MiXCR and keeps one entry per CDR3 protein. Of hundreds of thousands of distinct CDR3 sequences in the sample, 10% to 15% were seen once. Material: PBMCs, mostly from graft donor cells, obtained 360 days after TCRalphabeta/CD19-depleted stem cell transplant. These receptors were collected from a male patient younger than 18 who had a stem cell transplant for acute myeloid leukemia, so the T cells may come from the graft donor. Each CDR3 is given without its conserved first and last residue.

len	v_gene	j_gene	CDR3aa
11	TRBV3-1	TRBJ2-7	ASSQDRVGEQY
13	TRBV20-1	TRBJ2-7	SLPPTSGRLYEQY
16	TRBV4-3	TRBJ2-7	ASSQDGTSGRALSEQY
13	TRBV7-2	TRBJ2-5	ASSPGWGGLETQY
15	TRBV29-1	TRBJ2-5	SSRGRFVNIDQETQY
8	TRBV20-1	TRBJ2-1	SARFIGLF
14	TRBV20-1	TRBJ1-2	SARPGTGNRNYGYT
15	TRBV28	TRBJ2-7	ASSPTSGRGLIYEQY
14	TRBV29-1	TRBJ1-2	SVERAGGLFYYGYT
14	TRBV11-2	TRBJ1-3	ASSLWGQGARNTIY
16	TRBV9	TRBJ2-1	ASSVEWLGGSRYNEQF
11	TRBV6-1	TRBJ2-1	ASMGLAGNEQF
17	TRBV7-3	TRBJ2-2	ASSLSPSGTYTSTGELF
12	TRBV6-5	TRBJ2-5	ASSYRTGRETQY
12	TRBV28	TRBJ2-7	ASSLSGLPPEQY
13	TRBV6-2/TRBV6-3	TRBJ2-7	ASSYSGLANYEQY
13	TRBV12-3/TRBV12-4	TRBJ2-1	ASSFLEGAYNEQF
10	TRBV20-1	TRBJ1-1	SASQTSAEAF
12	TRBV20-1	TRBJ2-4	SATGERAKNIQY
11	TRBV5-1	TRBJ2-7	ASRLAGGDEQY
13	TRBV2	TRBJ2-2	ASSEPAGNTGELF
12	TRBV18	TRBJ2-5	ASSHDRGAETQY
13	TRBV29-1	TRBJ2-7	SVEVLAVSSYEQY
12	TRBV20-1	TRBJ2-1	SASDGTSTDEQF
15	TRBV27	TRBJ2-2	ASWGSLSGRVAGELF
16	TRBV7-2	TRBJ2-2	ASSFQFTSGANTGELF
12	TRBV29-1	TRBJ2-1	SVEAGANYNEQF
15	TRBV23-1	TRBJ1-5	ASSQSLAANSNQPQH
12	TRBV12-3/TRBV12-4	TRBJ2-7	ASSFLGRTYEQY
16	TRBV7-8	TRBJ2-3	ASSFRLAGGPDRDTQY
15	TRBV6-2/TRBV6-3	TRBJ2-1	ASSYRAGGVSYNEQF
10	TRBV7-2	TRBJ1-2	ALRVPPYRYT
13	TRBV9	TRBJ2-2	ASSVEISSTGELF
12	TRBV20-1	TRBJ2-5	SARLAAKRETQY
12	TRBV5-5	TRBJ2-5	ASSLRTKGETQY
13	TRBV5-6	TRBJ2-5	ASSRGQGAGETQY
17	TRBV9	TRBJ2-6	ASSVGITGGGSGANVLT
13	TRBV7-8	TRBJ1-5	ASSLTSLSNQPQH
15	TRBV10-2	TRBJ2-1	ASSEGQLAGTYGEQF
10	TRBV7-2	TRBJ2-2	ATRVGAGELF
15	TRBV7-2	TRBJ2-1	ASSSKLRASFHNEQF
15	TRBV19	TRBJ2-1	ASSMRRLAGGYREQF
13	TRBV14	TRBJ2-1	ASSLGLVVVNEQF
14	TRBV27	TRBJ1-3	ASSLQGGSSGNTIY
15	TRBV6-5	TRBJ1-4	ASSSPGRGGGGEKLF
13	TRBV3-1	TRBJ1-5	ASSQEAAALWPQH
14	TRBV12-3/TRBV12-4	TRBJ2-1	ASSLVRTRPRNEQF
12	TRBV20-1	TRBJ2-7	SARVAGGFYEQY
15	TRBV12-3/TRBV12-4	TRBJ2-2	ASSSGTSGANTGELF
12	TRBV28	TRBJ2-7	ASRGGVQPYEQY
12	TRBV28	TRBJ2-7	ASSLLATPYEQY
10	TRBV3-1	TRBJ2-3	ASSRPRDTQY
10	TRBV20-1	TRBJ2-5	SAFLAEETQY
11	TRBV20-1	TRBJ1-1	SAKTQGNTEAF
14	TRBV4-3	TRBJ2-2	ASSQWTSVNTGELF
10	TRBV20-1	TRBJ2-5	SAQRGGETQY
13	TRBV7-2	TRBJ1-4	ASSLGGWTNEKLF
13	TRBV5-1	TRBJ2-3	ASKEGLAGTDTQY
11	TRBV28	TRBJ1-3	ASSPGVGFSIY